Listed below are T cell receptor beta chains from one sample, sequenced in a study of radiotherapy plus CTLA-4 blockade in lung cancer. The repertoire was sequenced with immunoSEQ multiplex PCR; TCRdb's copy has only in-frame clones and lacks some. The data contain 56,000 or so clones, 65% to 80% of them singletons. The input for sequencing was peripheral blood, taken from a patient treated with radiotherapy plus ipilimumab. The source is a human donor with non-small cell lung cancer who had a complete response to radiotherapy plus ipilimumab. The CDR3 runs from the conserved cysteine through the conserved F or W. A D gene is named only where the DNA matches it firmly. The listing skips clone size in some rows; elsewhere it reads once, few, many or a size class.

J,D,V,size,CDR3,DNA
TRBJ1-2,TRBD1,TRBV28,NA,CASSLMWQGEYGYTF,TGTGCCAGCAGTTTAATGTGGCAGGGGGAGTATGGCTACACCTTC
TRBJ2-1,TRBD1,TRBV5-6,NA,CASSWDRGAGEQFF,TGTGCCAGCAGCTGGGACAGGGGCGCGGGGGAGCAGTTCTTC
TRBJ1-6,TRBD1,TRBV7-9,few,CASSLAFVSGGRDSPLHF,TGTGCCAGCAGCTTAGCATTCGTATCAGGGGGTCGGGATTCACCCCTCCACTTT
TRBJ2-2,NA,TRBV30,NA,CAWSYEPGVTGELFF,TGTGCCTGGAGTTACGAACCTGGAGTAACCGGGGAGCTGTTTTTT
TRBJ2-7,TRBD2,TRBV10-3,NA,CAISAARGSTYEQYF,TGTGCCATCAGTGCGGCGCGGGGGAGTACCTACGAGCAGTACTTC
TRBJ2-7,NA,TRBV2,NA,CASRAPGNSYEQYF,TGTGCCAGCAGGGCACCGGGAAACTCCTACGAGCAGTACTTC
TRBJ1-2,TRBD1,TRBV7-9,NA,CASSPKGQNGYTF,TGTGCCAGCAGCCCCAAGGGACAGAATGGCTACACCTTC
TRBJ2-7,NA,TRBV30,NA,CAWRGGASEQYF,TGTGCCTGGAGGGGGGGGGCCAGCGAGCAGTACTTC
TRBJ1-5,NA,TRBV11-2,NA,CASSLGATGSNQPQHF,TGTGCCAGCAGCTTAGGTGCGACAGGTAGCAATCAGCCCCAGCATTTT
TRBJ2-5,TRBD2,TRBV7-2,NA,CASSLEAGGQETQYF,TGTGCCAGCAGCTTAGAAGCGGGAGGCCAAGAGACCCAGTACTTC
TRBJ2-5,NA,TRBV25-1,NA,CASSGARGQETQYF,TGTGCCAGCAGTGGAGCACGGGGACAAGAGACCCAGTACTTC
TRBJ1-2,TRBD1,TRBV7-9,once,CASSLTGDDYGYTF,TGTGCCAGCAGCTTAACAGGGGACGACTATGGCTACACCTTC
TRBJ2-1,NA,TRBV11-3,NA,CASSHLVLLGQFF,TGTGCCAGCAGCCACCTAGTGTTACTAGGGCAGTTCTTC
TRBJ1-2,TRBD1,TRBV7-8,NA,CASSGPGQSYGYTF,TGTGCCAGCAGCGGTCCGGGACAGTCCTATGGCTACACCTTC
TRBJ1-3,NA,TRBV5-1,NA,CASSLGQTRTSGNTIYF,TGCGCCAGCAGCTTGGGCCAGACCCGCACTAGTGGAAACACCATATATTTT
TRBJ1-6,TRBD1,TRBV5-1,NA,CASSLEGGLRNSPLHF,TGCGCCAGCAGCTTGGAAGGGGGCCTTAGGAATTCACCCCTCCACTTT
TRBJ1-1,NA,TRBV12-5,NA,CASGLVYWGEGTEAFF,TGTGCTAGTGGTTTGGTATATTGGGGTGAGGGCACTGAAGCTTTCTTT
TRBJ1-6,NA,TRBV10-1,few,CATNPPGYNSPLHF,TGCGCCACCAATCCACCCGGCTATAATTCACCCCTCCACTTT
TRBJ1-3,NA,TRBV30,once,CAWSEQGLGGNTIYF,TGTGCCTGGAGTGAACAGGGTCTCGGTGGAAACACCATATATTTT
TRBJ2-7,NA,TRBV27,once,CASSLRDPRGEQYF,TGTGCCAGCAGTTTGCGGGACCCCCGGGGCGAGCAGTACTTC
TRBJ1-6,NA,TRBV2,NA,CASSARGGNSPLHF,TGTGCCAGCAGTGCCCGGGGAGGCAATTCACCCCTCCACTTT
TRBJ2-3,NA,TRBV5-6,few,CASSLLADTDTQYF,TGTGCCAGCAGCTTGTTAGCGGACACAGATACGCAGTATTTT